The sequence of this TCR beta chain was determined in a study of blood T cell repertoires in COVID-19 (dated by TCRdb to 2018 to 2020). Regarding the research as a whole: Collaborator samples came from the United States, Italy and Spain and covered acute and convalescent phases of COVID-19. Samples came from the ongoing ImmuneRACE study (first 160 participants) plus 1,254 subjects from 6 global collaborators. A freely available public database, intended as a resource for researchers studying the immune response to SARS-CoV-2, is where the repertoires were released. Subjects who had been exposed to COVID-19, were actively infected with it, or had recovered from it provided the deeply sampled blood TCRbeta repertoires that made up the dataset. Where HLA class I and class II types were available, the types were taken from metadata supplied by the sample provider, not from assay-based typing. The prospective study material was composed of cDNA or gDNA derived from T cells, B-cell-depleted T cells, or PBMCs. The sample metadata nearly always contained a de-identified subject ID, COVID-19 status, age in years and sex. Here is what the overall study found, with its caveats: How much clinical and demographic metadata was included differed by source and by participant, and the metadata was provided uncurated.

Whole blood was collected in K2EDTA tubes by collaborating institutions according to the institutions' own protocols. For TCRbeta analysis, collaborators shipped samples as frozen whole blood, isolated PBMCs, or DNA extracted from either of those sample types. TCRbeta CDR3 regions were amplified from genomic DNA using the immunoSEQ Assay, a bias-controlled multiplex PCR. Turning to the authors' computational methods: Within the assay, amplification of reference gene primers was used to estimate how many nucleated cells each sample contained. Sequence reads were collapsed and filtered to measure the absolute abundance of every unique TCRbeta CDR3 rearrangement. Productive Simpson clonality was computed per sample as the square root of Simpson's diversity index over productive rearrangements. TCRdb provides this immuneACCESS table in a form limited to in-frame rearrangements. Some clones are lacking; in checked studies, under half of them reflect an unresolved V gene, and why the rest are absent is not known. V and J calls and clone size are those listed in that table; D and trimming were worked out from the DNA. The sample yields some 380,000 clones; 90% were counted once. The ten largest clones add up to 6% to 7.5% of the sample.

This clone has a single count. Its recognized antigen is unknown. The input lacks base qualities; no much larger clone sits a single base away. The CDR3 holds 13 amino acids from the cysteine to the phenylalanine. Of all the DNA, just the CDR3 is kept, 39 bases in frame from base 1. The junction shows trimming of 5 bases on V and 10 bases on J, and the gene matches do not reach 10 bases of it. As encoded in the germline V gene, CDR1 is SNHLY while CDR2 is FYNNEI. The TCR comes from a man aged 18 to 30 with active or convalescent COVID-19. The sequence joins TRBV2 to TRBJ2-7; 8 bases in the middle match TRBD1. Sequencing was carried out using peripheral blood. The CDR3 has the sequence CASSLGQGRGQYF. The DNA sequence follows: TGTGCCAGCAGTCTAGGACAGGGAAGGGGACAGTACTTC. The full variable domain, with segments outside the CDR3 supplied by the reference TRBV2 and TRBJ2-7 proteins, appears as EPEVTQTPSHQVTQMGQEVILRCVPISNHLYFYWYRQILGQKVEFLVSFYNNEISEKSEIFDDQFSVERPDGSNFTLKIRSTKLEDSAMYFCASSLGQGRGQYFGPGTRLTVT.